A single sample is the source of the 8 T cell receptor beta chains below, sequenced in a study of regulatory T cells in long-lasting Graves disease. iRepertoire HTBI primers and Arm-PCR of CDR3 regions built TCR beta libraries. TCRdb independently ran MiXCR on the multiplex PCR reads; one entry per CDR3 protein. The sample holds approximately 290,000 distinct CDR3 sequences, approximately 20% seen once. As for time point: persistent/refractory GD, antithyroid drugs over 5 years with positive TRAb. PBMCs provided the RNA from which the TCR library was made. Sequenced material: peripheral blood mononuclear cells (PBMCs), taken when the disease was refractory, from a patient treated with antithyroid drugs. The receptors were gathered from a female donor with Graves disease.

Remarks on this clonotype: The conserved final phenylalanine or tryptophan is absent from the CDR3, which likely points to a read error. J is TRBJ2-5 and V is TRBV29-1, with 7 bases that match TRBD1. Trimming at V came to 7 bases and at J to 2 bases, leaving 13 bases not matched to a gene. CDR3 length equals 15 residues. Germline CDR1 is SQVTM and CDR2 is ANQGSEA. CDR3 nucleotides: TGCAGCGCGAATAGACAGGGAAGGGGGCAAGAGACCCAGTACCTC. Translation: CSANRQGRGQETQYL.

This chain uses TRBV6-5 with TRBJ1-6; D might be TRBD1 (6 bases). The CDR3 totals 17 residues. With 3 bases removed from V and 0 bases from J, the gap between germline ends came to 12 bases. The germline CDR1 and CDR2 sequences are MNHEY and SVGAGI. CDR3 protein: CASSYDRRSSYNSPLHF. The CDR3 DNA reads as TGTGCCAGCAGTTATGACAGGCGGAGCTCCTATAATTCACCCCTCCACTTT.

This clonotype has ten or more counts. The chain recombines TRBV6-2 or TRBV6-3 with TRBJ1-5; possibly TRBD1 for D (5 bases). The V gene lost 6 bases and the J gene lost 7 bases, with 25 bases spanning the gap. The CDR3 loop spans 17 amino acids. Germline loops: CDR1 MNHEY, CDR2 SVGEGT. CDR3 bases: TGTGCCAGCAGAGAGGACGGGGGGAGCTTTCTTGGGCAGCCCCAGCATTTT. Translating it yields CASREDGGSFLGQPQHF.

This clonotype has ten or more counts. The chain is built from TRBV12-3 or TRBV12-4 and TRBJ1-5; maybe TRBD1 (5 bases). V lost 7 bases and J 4 bases, leaving 14 bases between the germline ends. The CDR3 has 14 residues. The chain's CDR3 is CASNIRDGNQPQHF. The CDR3 bases are TGTGCCAGCAACATCCGGGACGGTAATCAGCCCCAGCATTTT.

Details on this clonotype: A read error may produce the germline difference seen at one junction end. For the CDR3, the DNA is TGTGCCAGCGGCCAAGAGTGGGACAGGTTACAGTACTTC. It encodes CASGQEWDRLQYF. The chain uses TRBV3-1 and TRBJ2-7; 8 nucleotides agree with TRBD1. There are 13 residues in the CDR3. From germline, CDR1 is LGHDT and CDR2 YNNKEL (reference sequence).

This clonotype was counted ten times or more. V gene TRBV28 combines with J gene TRBJ1-6, with D perhaps matching TRBD1 (5 bases). The CDR3 has 14 amino acids. Trimming cost V 6 bases and J 10 bases, with 16 bases left between them. Germline V gives CDR1 MDHEN, CDR2 SYDVKM. The CDR3 DNA sequence: TGTGCCAGCAGCTTGGGAGGGGAAGGGTCACCCCTCCACTTT. Translated: CASSLGGEGSPLHF.

This clonotype was recorded many times. The gene calls are TRBV28 and TRBJ1-4; D possibly corresponds to TRBD1 (5 bases). Trimming stripped 6 bases from V and 8 bases from J, with 19 bases between. From germline, CDR1 is MDHEN and CDR2 SYDVKM. The CDR3 has 15 amino acids. CDR3 nucleotides: TGTGCCAGCAGACGACCGGGACCCCAAGGGGAAAAACTGTTTTTT. It codes for CASRRPGPQGEKLFF.

There are many counts of this clonotype. The chain joins TRBV28 to TRBJ1-2; D is undetermined. In germline, CDR1 is MDHEN, CDR2 SYDVKM. The V end lost 3 bases, the J end lost 4 bases, and 6 bases lay between the germline ends. The CDR3 contains 12 residues. The CDR3 coding sequence is TGTGCCAGCAGTTTTGACGTCTATGGCTACACCTTC. Translating gives CASSFDVYGYTF.